This T cell receptor beta chain was retrieved from a study of blood T cell repertoires in COVID-19. Study as a whole: The analysed material was cDNA or gDNA that came from T cells, B-cell-depleted T cells, or PBMCs.

The CDR3 extends over 13 amino acids. V lost 7 bases, J lost 2 bases, and 13 bases lay in between. In germline, CDR1 is SGHRS, CDR2 YFSETQ. The assay was immunoSEQ multiplex PCR, and TCRdb's table has in-frame clones only and misses some. The table has roughly 63,000 clones, over 80% seen once. This clonotype was obtained from a human donor in a cohort sampled during active COVID-19. Sequences were obtained from peripheral blood. The J gene is TRBJ2-7, the V gene TRBV5-1; tentatively, D is TRBD1 (6 bases). CDR3 region: CASQAQGTYEQYF. As DNA, the CDR3 is TGCGCCAGCCAGGCCCAGGGGACCTACGAGCAGTACTTC. Drawing the rest from reference TRBV5-1 and TRBJ2-7, the complete variable domain is KAGVTQTPRYLIKTRGQQVTLSCSPISGHRSVSWYQQTPGQGLQFLFEYFSETQRNKGNFPGRFSGRQFSNSRSEMNVSTLELGDSALYLCASQAQGTYEQYFGPGTRLTVT.